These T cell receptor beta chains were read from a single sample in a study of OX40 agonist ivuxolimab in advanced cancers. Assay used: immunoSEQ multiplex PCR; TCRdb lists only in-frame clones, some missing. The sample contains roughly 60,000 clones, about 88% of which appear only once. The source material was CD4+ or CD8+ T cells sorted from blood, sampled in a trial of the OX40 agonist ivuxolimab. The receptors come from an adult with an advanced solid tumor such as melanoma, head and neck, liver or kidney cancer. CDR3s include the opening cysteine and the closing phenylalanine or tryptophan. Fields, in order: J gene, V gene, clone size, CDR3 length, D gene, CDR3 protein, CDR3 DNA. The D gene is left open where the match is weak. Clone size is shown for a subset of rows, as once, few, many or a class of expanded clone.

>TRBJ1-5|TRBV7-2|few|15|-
CASSLGGRAYQPQHF
TGTGCCAGCAGCTTAGGGGGCAGGGCGTATCAGCCCCAGCATTTT
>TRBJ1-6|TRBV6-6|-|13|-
CASSIDRNSPLHF
TGTGCCAGCAGCATCGACAGAAATTCACCCCTCCACTTT
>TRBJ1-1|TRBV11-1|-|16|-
CASSLGFGRLNTEAFF
TGTGCCAGCAGCTTAGGTTTTGGCCGGCTGAACACTGAAGCTTTCTTT
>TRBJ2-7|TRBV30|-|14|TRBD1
CAWRDGTGYHEQYF
TGTGCCTGGAGAGATGGGACAGGCTACCACGAGCAGTACTTC
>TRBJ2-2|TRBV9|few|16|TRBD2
CASSVSGGKFTGELFF
TGTGCCAGCAGCGTTAGCGGGGGGAAGTTCACCGGGGAGCTGTTTTTT
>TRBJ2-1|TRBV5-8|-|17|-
CASSFHTSGQSYNEQFF
TGTGCCAGCAGCTTCCATACCTCAGGGCAGTCCTACAATGAGCAGTTCTTC
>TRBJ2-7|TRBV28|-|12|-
CASSFPGYEQYF
TGTGCCAGCAGTTTTCCCGGGTACGAGCAGTACTTC
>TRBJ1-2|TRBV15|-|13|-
CATSRDPGDGYTF
TGTGCCACCAGCAGAGATCCTGGGGATGGCTACACCTTC
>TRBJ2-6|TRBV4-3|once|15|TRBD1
CASTWTGSGANVLTF
TGCGCCAGCACATGGACAGGCTCTGGGGCCAACGTCCTGACTTTC
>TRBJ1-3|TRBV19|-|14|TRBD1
CASMDRGPGNTIYF
TGTGCCAGTATGGACAGGGGACCTGGAAACACCATATATTTT
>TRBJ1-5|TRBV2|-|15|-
CASSLDPYSNQPQHF
TGTGCCAGCTCTCTAGACCCCTATAGCAATCAGCCCCAGCATTTT
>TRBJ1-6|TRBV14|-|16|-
CASSQDIARVGSPLHF
TGTGCCAGCAGCCAAGATATCGCCAGGGTCGGTTCACCCCTCCACTTT
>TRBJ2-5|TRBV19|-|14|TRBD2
CASSSGLARETQYF
TGTGCCAGTAGTTCGGGACTAGCGAGAGAGACCCAGTACTTC
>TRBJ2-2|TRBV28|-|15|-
CASSGGGAGTGELFF
TGTGCCAGCAGCGGTGGGGGGGCTGGCACCGGGGAGCTGTTTTTT
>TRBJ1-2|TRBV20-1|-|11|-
CSARVGLWKTF
TGCAGTGCTAGGGTAGGCCTCTGGAAAACCTTC
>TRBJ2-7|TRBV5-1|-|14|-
CASSLEASSYEQYF
TGCGCCAGCAGCTTGGAAGCCAGTTCCTACGAGCAGTACTTC
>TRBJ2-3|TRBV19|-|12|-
CASSPASDTQYF
TGTGCCAGTAGTCCCGCGTCAGATACGCAGTATTTT
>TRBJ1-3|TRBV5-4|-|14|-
CASSAGGPGNTIYF
TGTGCCAGCAGCGCCGGGGGGCCTGGAAACACCATATATTTT
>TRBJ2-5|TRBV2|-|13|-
CASRVVNGETQYF
TGTGCCAGCCGGGTTGTAAACGGTGAGACCCAGTACTTC
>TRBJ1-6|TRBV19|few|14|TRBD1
CASLRTGLNSPLHF
TGTGCCAGTCTGCGGACAGGACTTAATTCACCCCTCCACTTT
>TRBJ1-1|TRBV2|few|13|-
CASRWGRNTEAFF
TGTGCCAGCAGATGGGGTAGGAACACTGAAGCTTTCTTT
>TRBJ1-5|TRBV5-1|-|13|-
CASREGPQGPQHF
TGTGCCAGCAGGGAGGGGCCTCAAGGGCCCCAGCATTTT
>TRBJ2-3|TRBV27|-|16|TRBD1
CASSPGTGKSANTQYF
TGTGCCAGCAGTCCCGGGACAGGGAAATCGGCAAATACGCAGTATTTT
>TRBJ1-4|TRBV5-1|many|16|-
CASSPGTSTTNEKLFF
TGCGCCAGCAGCCCTGGGACATCGACAACTAATGAAAAACTGTTTTTT
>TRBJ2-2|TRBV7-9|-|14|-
CASRRGANTGELFF
TGTGCCAGCCGCCGCGGGGCGAACACCGGGGAGCTGTTTTTT
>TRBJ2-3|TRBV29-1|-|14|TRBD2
CSVRSGRESDTQYF
TGCAGCGTTCGTAGCGGGAGGGAATCAGATACGCAGTATTTT
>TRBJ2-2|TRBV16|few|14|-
CASSQSSRSGELFF
TGTGCCAGCAGCCAATCGTCCAGATCCGGGGAGCTGTTTTTT
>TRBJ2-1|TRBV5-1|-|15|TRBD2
CASSWTSGGANEQFF
TGCGCCAGCAGCTGGACTAGCGGGGGGGCCAATGAGCAGTTCTTC
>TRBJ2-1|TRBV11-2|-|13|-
CASSLALREWGFF
TGTGCCAGCAGCTTAGCGCTCAGGGAGTGGGGATTCTTC
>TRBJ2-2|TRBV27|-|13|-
CASSFLVSGELFF
TGTGCCAGCAGTTTCCTTGTGTCCGGGGAGCTGTTTTTT
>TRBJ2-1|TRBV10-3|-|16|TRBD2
CAISEWGLANYNEQFF
TGTGCCATCAGTGAGTGGGGACTAGCGAACTACAATGAGCAGTTCTTC
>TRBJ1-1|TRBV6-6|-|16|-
CASSYGGGRGNTEAFF
TGTGCCAGCAGTTACGGGGGGGGTCGAGGGAACACTGAAGCTTTCTTT
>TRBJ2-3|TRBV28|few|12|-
CASSTGLDTQYF
TGTGCCAGCAGTACAGGGTTAGATACGCAGTATTTT
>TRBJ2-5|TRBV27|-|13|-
CASRDLLQETQYF
TGTGCCAGCAGGGACCTCTTACAAGAGACCCAGTACTTC
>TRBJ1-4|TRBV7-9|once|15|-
CASSLTGGPDEKLFF
TGTGCCAGCAGTCTCACCGGGGGGCCGGATGAAAAACTGTTTTTT
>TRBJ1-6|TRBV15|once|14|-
CATRRSSYNSPLHF
TGTGCCACCAGGCGGAGCTCCTATAATTCACCCCTCCACTTT
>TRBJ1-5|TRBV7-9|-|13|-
CASSLTGGQPQHF
TGTGCCAGCAGCTTAACGGGGGGTCAGCCCCAGCATTTT
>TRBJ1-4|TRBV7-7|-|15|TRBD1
CASSLERDSHEKLFF
TGTGCCAGCAGCTTAGAAAGGGACAGTCATGAAAAACTGTTTTTT
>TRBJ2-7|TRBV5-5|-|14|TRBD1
CASSFQTGGYEQYF
TGTGCCAGCAGCTTCCAGACAGGGGGGTACGAGCAGTACTTC
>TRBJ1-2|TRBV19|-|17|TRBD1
CASSIGTGAPGNYGYTF
TGTGCCAGTAGTATCGGGACAGGGGCCCCGGGGAACTATGGCTACACCTTC
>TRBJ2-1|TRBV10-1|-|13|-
CASSRQGRDEQFF
TGCGCCAGCAGCCGTCAGGGAAGGGATGAGCAGTTCTTC
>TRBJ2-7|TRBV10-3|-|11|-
CASKWGVEQYF
TGTGCCTCTAAATGGGGGGTCGAGCAGTACTTC
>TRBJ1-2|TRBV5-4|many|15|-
CASSFGIGINYGYTF
TGTGCCAGCAGCTTCGGGATAGGGATCAACTATGGCTACACCTTC
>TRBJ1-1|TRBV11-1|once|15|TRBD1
CASIGQGAGDTEAFF
TGTGCCAGCATCGGACAGGGGGCGGGAGACACTGAAGCTTTCTTT
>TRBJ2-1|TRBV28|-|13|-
CATYLSSYNEQFF
TGTGCCACCTATCTAAGCTCCTACAATGAGCAGTTCTTC
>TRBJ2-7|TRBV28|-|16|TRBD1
CASSSPVQGAMVEQYF
TGTGCCAGCAGTTCTCCGGTCCAGGGGGCGATGGTCGAGCAGTACTTC
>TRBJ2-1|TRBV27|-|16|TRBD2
CASSSRLAGDLFEQFF
TGTGCCAGCAGTTCCCGACTAGCGGGGGACCTTTTTGAGCAGTTCTTC
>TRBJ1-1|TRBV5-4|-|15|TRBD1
CASSGIRDRGNEAFF
TGTGCCAGCAGCGGAATCCGGGACAGGGGAAATGAAGCTTTCTTT
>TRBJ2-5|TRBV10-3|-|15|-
CAIRGWGATQETQYF
TGTGCCATCAGGGGCTGGGGAGCGACCCAAGAGACCCAGTACTTC
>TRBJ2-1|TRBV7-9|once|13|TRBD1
CASSLTGGNEQFF
TGTGCCAGCAGCCTTACAGGGGGGAATGAGCAGTTCTTC
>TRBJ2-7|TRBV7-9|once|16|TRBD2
CASSLTSAGAHYEQYF
TGTGCCAGCAGCTTGACTTCAGCGGGGGCTCACTACGAGCAGTACTTC
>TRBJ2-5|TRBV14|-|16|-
CASSHYLPGPQETQYF
TGTGCCAGCAGCCACTATTTACCGGGACCCCAAGAGACCCAGTACTTC
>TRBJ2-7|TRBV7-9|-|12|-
CASSLVGSEQYF
TGTGCCAGCAGCTTAGTGGGGAGCGAGCAGTACTTC
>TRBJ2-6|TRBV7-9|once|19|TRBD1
CASSFKAGTGGAGANVLTF
TGTGCCAGCAGCTTTAAAGCCGGGACAGGGGGCGCTGGGGCCAACGTCCTGACTTTC